The 9 T cell receptor beta chains reported below all come from one sample, sequenced in a study of response to subunit inactivated influenza vaccine. In TCRdb, the RT-PCR reads were re-called with MiXCR into one record per CDR3 protein. The data contain under 500,000 distinct CDR3 sequences, approximately 11% of them singletons. The sequencing used PBMCs from blood, collected 45 days after vaccination. These receptors were collected from a man aged 50 to 60 who received an inactivated influenza vaccine.

This clonotype was detected ten times or more. This sequence joins TRBV29-1 and TRBJ2-1, with D unresolved. V lost 5 bases and J lost 4, with 9 bases in between. Germline CDR1 and CDR2: SQVTM and ANQGSEA. The CDR3 extends over 12 amino acids. CDR3 amino acids: CSVMGGYNEQFF. CDR3 coding DNA: TGCAGCGTTATGGGTGGTTACAATGAGCAGTTCTTC.

This clonotype occurred many times. One junction end disagrees with the germline gene, perhaps due to a read error. The rearrangement joins TRBV5-1 to TRBJ1-1, with 7 bases fitting TRBD1. The CDR3 contains 14 residues. Per germline, CDR1 SGHRS and CDR2 YFSETQ. This CDR3 is CASSLTGANTEAFF. In DNA form, the CDR3 reads TGTGCCAGCAGTTTAACAGGGGCGAATACTGAAGCTTTCTTT. Together with reference TRBV5-1 and TRBJ1-1, the CDR3 gives the full variable domain: KAGVTQTPRYLIKTRGQQVTLSCSPISGHRSVSWYQQTPGQGLQFLFEYFSETQRNKGNFPGRFSGRQFSNSRSEMNVSTLELGDSALYLCASSLTGANTEAFFGQGTRLTVV.

The chain carries TRBV2 and TRBJ1-2; 7 bases fit TRBD1. V lost 7 bases and J lost 3; bases outside the gene matches: 5. This CDR3 is 13 amino acids long. In germline, CDR1 is SNHLY, CDR2 FYNNEI. The CDR3 nucleotides are TGTGCCAGCAAAGCAGGGGGAGACTATGGCTACACCTTC. Protein product: CASKAGGDYGYTF.

The chain links TRBV6-5 to TRBJ2-3; D is unresolved. Germline CDR1 and CDR2: MNHEY and SVGAGI. Trimming took off 8 bases at V and 9 bases at J, with 15 bases between the two ends. The CDR3 is 12 amino acids. The CDR3 protein is CASGLYSGTQYF. CDR3 nucleotide sequence: TGTGCCAGCGGGCTATATAGTGGGACGCAGTATTTT.

The chain recombines TRBV12-3 or TRBV12-4 with TRBJ1-2; weak D call: TRBD1 (5 bases). The CDR3 totals 14 residues. Trimming removed 2 bases from V and 4 bases from J, with 11 bases in between. The CDR3 protein is CASSLQGFVYGYTF. CDR3 bases: TGTGCCAGCAGTTTACAGGGCTTCGTCTATGGCTACACCTTC.

This clonotype was counted only a few times. The V call is TRBV11-2, the J call TRBJ2-5; D is undetermined. Germline-derived CDR1 and CDR2 are SGHAT and FQNNGV. The CDR3 has 12 residues. V lost 0 bases to trimming and J lost 6 bases, with 5 bases between them. CDR3 nucleotide sequence: TGTGCCAGCAGCTTAGATCGACAGACCCAGTACTTC. It specifies CASSLDRQTQYF.

In this sample, this clonotype turned up many times. This chain connects TRBV12-3 or TRBV12-4 to TRBJ2-2, with D possibly TRBD1 on 6 matching bases. There are 17 residues in the CDR3. V was clipped by 8 bases and J by 1 base, with 20 bases between them. The CDR3 protein is CASSYRVTLVNTGELFF. CDR3 coding DNA: TGTGCCAGCTCTTACAGGGTGACCCTTGTGAACACCGGGGAGCTGTTTTTT.

V gene TRBV4-3 combines with J gene TRBJ1-1; D gene uncertain. This CDR3 is built from 16 residues. Trimming removed 0 bases at V and 8 bases at J, with 19 bases between. Germline values: CDR1 LGHNA, CDR2 YSLEER. CDR3 sequence reads: CASSQDLGDGRAEAFF. As DNA, the CDR3 is TGCGCCAGCAGCCAAGATTTAGGCGACGGTAGGGCAGAAGCTTTCTTT.

This clonotype was counted between two and nine times. The chain is built from TRBV2 and TRBJ2-2; D may be TRBD1 (5 bases). Germline CDR1 and CDR2: SNHLY and FYNNEI. V was clipped by 6 bases and J by 0 bases, with 11 bases between them. This CDR3 comprises 15 residues. CDR3 in DNA: TGTGCCAGCAGCGGACATTTCGCGAACACCGGGGAGCTGTTTTTT. Protein product: CASSGHFANTGELFF.